These T cell receptor beta chains were read from a single sample in a study of blood T cell repertoires in COVID-19. Sequencing used immunoSEQ multiplex PCR; TCRdb keeps in-frame clones, though not all of them. The repertoire includes tens of thousands of clones, under 90% of them detected once, and about 11% sits in the top ten. Sequenced sample: peripheral blood. Receptors were obtained from a man aged 65 to 79 with active or convalescent COVID-19. CDR3s include the opening cysteine and the closing phenylalanine or tryptophan. The order of the fields is J gene, V gene, clone size, D gene, CDR3 DNA, CDR3 protein. D genes are given only for firm matches. A clone size is listed for some rows: how often the clone was seen (once, few, many), or a class if it is expanded.

>TRBJ1-5|TRBV4-1|NA|NA
TGCGCCAGCAGCCGGGGAGAAAATCAGCCCCAGCATTTT
CASSRGENQPQHF
>TRBJ2-1|TRBV4-3|NA|TRBD2
TGCGCCAGCAGCCAAGCGTATGCGGGAGTAAGAGGGAATGAGCAGTTCTTC
CASSQAYAGVRGNEQFF
>TRBJ1-2|TRBV7-2|NA|NA
TGTGCCAGCAGCTCGGACAGTTTGAGGGGTGGCTACACCTTC
CASSSDSLRGGYTF
>TRBJ2-7|TRBV6-5|NA|NA
TGTGCCAGCAGCTCACCTAGCTCCTACGAGCAGTACTTC
CASSSPSSYEQYF
>TRBJ2-1|TRBV5-1|NA|NA
TGCGCCAGCAGCTTGGGAAGCTATGAGCAGTTCTTC
CASSLGSYEQFF
>TRBJ2-7|TRBV27|NA|TRBD2
TGTGCCAGCAGTTTATTACTAGCGGGAACCTACGAGCAGTACTTC
CASSLLLAGTYEQYF
>TRBJ2-1|TRBV10-3|NA|NA
TGTGCCATCACCCGGGACAGTGCCCAGGGAGGGCAGTTCTTC
CAITRDSAQGGQFF
>TRBJ1-1|TRBV20-1|few|NA
TGCAGTGCTAGTAATCCAGGGCTGAACACTGAAGCTTTCTTT
CSASNPGLNTEAFF
>TRBJ2-2|TRBV6-5|NA|TRBD2
TGTGCCAGCAGAGGACTAGCCAACACCGGGGAGCTGTTTTTT
CASRGLANTGELFF
>TRBJ2-7|TRBV3-1/TRBV3-2|NA|NA
TGTGCCAGCAGCCAAGCTTACAGAACCTACGAGCAGTACTTC
CASSQAYRTYEQYF
>TRBJ2-1|TRBV28|NA|TRBD2
TGTGCCAGCAGCCACCTAGTAGCGGGAGGGTGGAATGAGCAGTTCTTC
CASSHLVAGGWNEQFF
>TRBJ1-3|TRBV5-1|NA|TRBD1
TGCGCCAGCAGCCGCCTGACAGGGGGCTTAGACACCATATATTTT
CASSRLTGGLDTIYF
>TRBJ2-7|TRBV28|NA|NA
TGTGCCACTGCAGATGCCTACGAGCAGTACTTC
CATADAYEQYF
>TRBJ2-6|TRBV5-1|NA|NA
TGCGCCAGCAGCCCTTCGACAGTTCGCTCTGGGGCCAACGTCCTGACTTTC
CASSPSTVRSGANVLTF
>TRBJ2-7|TRBV18|NA|NA
TGTGCCAGCTCACCACCGTCCCAGACCTACGAGCAGTACTTC
CASSPPSQTYEQYF
>TRBJ2-7|TRBV19|NA|TRBD2
TGTGCCAGTAGTATCGTTTCGCTAGCGGAAACCTACGAGCAGTACTTC
CASSIVSLAETYEQYF
>TRBJ1-2|TRBV12-3/TRBV12-4|NA|NA
TGTGCCAGCAGTTCGGACACAATAGGGGGCTACACCTTC
CASSSDTIGGYTF
>TRBJ2-7|TRBV6-1|many|NA
TGTGCCAGCAGTGAAGAGAGGTATGAGTACTTC
CASSEERYEYF
>TRBJ1-6|TRBV27|once|NA
TGTGCCAGCAGTTCCACGACAGGTTCTACACCCCTCCACTTT
CASSSTTGSTPLHF
>TRBJ2-3|TRBV18|NA|TRBD1
TGTGCCAGCTCTTTACAGGGACAGGGTCATACTAGCACAGATACGCAGTATTTT
CASSLQGQGHTSTDTQYF
>TRBJ2-1|TRBV5-4|NA|TRBD2
TGTGCCAGCAGCCAGGGACTAGCGGGAGGGCAGTACAATGAGCAGTTCTTC
CASSQGLAGGQYNEQFF
>TRBJ1-5|TRBV2|NA|NA
TGTGCCAGCAGTTTCATCTGGACAGAAATAAATCAGCCCCAGCATTTT
CASSFIWTEINQPQHF
>TRBJ2-7|TRBV21-1|once|NA
TGTGCCAGCCGGGACAGACCCTACGAGCAGTACTTC
CASRDRPYEQYF
>TRBJ2-1|TRBV5-5|once|TRBD1
TGTGCCAGCAGCTTGCACAGGGGGCGATTATTATACAATGAGCAGTTCTTC
CASSLHRGRLLYNEQFF
>TRBJ2-1|TRBV21-1|NA|NA
TGTGCCAGCAGCAAACAAGAAACAGCCGGGACTACAAAGGAGCAGTTCTTC
CASSKQETAGTTKEQFF
>TRBJ1-1|TRBV5-1|NA|TRBD1
TGCGCCAGCAGCTTCCCCGGGACAGGGGACTCTGAAGCTTTCTTT
CASSFPGTGDSEAFF
>TRBJ1-4|TRBV19|NA|NA
TGTGCCAGTAGTGCCGGACAGACTCCTAATGAAAAACTGTTTTTT
CASSAGQTPNEKLFF
>TRBJ1-3|TRBV10-1|NA|NA
TGCGCCAGCAGTGAGTCCGCAGGACATGATAGAGGAAACACCATATATTTT
CASSESAGHDRGNTIYF
>TRBJ1-1|TRBV3-1/TRBV3-2|NA|NA
TGTGCCAGCAGCACGGGACAACAGAACACTGAAGCTTTCTTT
CASSTGQQNTEAFF
>TRBJ2-1|TRBV13|NA|TRBD2
TGTGCCAGCGCCACTAGCGCGGTCTACAATGAGCAGTTCTTC
CASATSAVYNEQFF
>TRBJ2-1|TRBV9|NA|NA
TGTGCCAGCAGCCCTCTCCACGGCTCCTACAATGAGCAGTTCTTC
CASSPLHGSYNEQFF
>TRBJ1-1|TRBV10-3|NA|TRBD1
TGTGCCATCAGTGATACGGACAGGATGAACACTGAAGCTTTCTTT
CAISDTDRMNTEAFF
>TRBJ1-5|TRBV9|NA|NA
TGTGCCAGCAGCGTAGGGGGGCGAAGCAATCAGCCCCAGCATTTT
CASSVGGRSNQPQHF
>TRBJ1-5|TRBV28|NA|NA
TGTGCCAGCAGTTTCCTCACCTTTCGACAGCATTATAGCAATCAGCCCCAGCATTTT
CASSFLTFRQHYSNQPQHF
>TRBJ1-5|TRBV10-3|NA|NA
TGTGCCATCAGTGCAGGGAGGGGTTTTTATCAGCCCCAGCATTTT
CAISAGRGFYQPQHF
>TRBJ1-5|TRBV9|NA|TRBD1
TGTGCCAGCAGTGTCGGACAGGGGACCAATCAGCCCCAGCATTTT
CASSVGQGTNQPQHF
>TRBJ1-1|TRBV7-9|few|TRBD1
TGTGCCAGCAGCCTAGACACGGGACAGGGTCGCAACACTGAAGCTTTCTTT
CASSLDTGQGRNTEAFF
>TRBJ2-1|TRBV28|few|NA
TGTGCCAGCAGTTCGAGAAATGAGCAGTTCTTC
CASSSRNEQFF
>TRBJ1-2|TRBV4-2|once|TRBD1
TGTGCCAGCAGCCTACACCTCGGACAGGGACATAACTATGGCTACACCTTC
CASSLHLGQGHNYGYTF
>TRBJ2-1|TRBV5-4|NA|TRBD1
TGTGCCAGCAGGAAGACAGGGAACAGGGGGACCCACAATGAGCAGTTCTTC
CASRKTGNRGTHNEQFF
>TRBJ2-7|TRBV4-3|once|TRBD1
TGCGCCAGCAGCCAATTACACAGGGGGGCCTACGAGCAGTACTTC
CASSQLHRGAYEQYF
>TRBJ2-7|TRBV6-5|few|TRBD1
TGTGCCAGCAGACGACAGGGAAACTACGAGCAGTACTTC
CASRRQGNYEQYF
>TRBJ1-5|TRBV28|NA|NA
TGTGCCAGCAGTTTATCAGGGCGTAGCAATCAGCCCCAGCATTTT
CASSLSGRSNQPQHF
>TRBJ1-6|TRBV5-1|NA|NA
TGCGCCAGCAGCAGAAATGGTGGGGGCGCAGATTCACCCCTCCACTTT
CASSRNGGGADSPLHF
>TRBJ2-7|TRBV19|NA|TRBD1
TGTGCCAGTAGTCTCCAGGGGGCGGACTACGAGCAGTACTTC
CASSLQGADYEQYF
>TRBJ1-2|TRBV25-1|NA|TRBD1
TGTGCCAGCAGTGAATATACAGGGGCTGCTAACTATGGCTACACCTTC
CASSEYTGAANYGYTF
>TRBJ2-7|TRBV5-4|NA|NA
TGTGCCAGCCAACCCCTTGGGGGAGGAACTCTACGCGAGCAGTACTTC
CASQPLGGGTLREQYF
>TRBJ2-2|TRBV4-1|NA|NA
TGCGCCAGCAGTCGAGAACCAGGAAACACCGGGGAGCTGTTTTTT
CASSREPGNTGELFF
>TRBJ1-5|TRBV5-8|NA|TRBD1
TGTGCCAGCAGCCCCGGGACAGATTATCAGCCCCAGCATTTT
CASSPGTDYQPQHF
>TRBJ2-2|TRBV7-2|NA|TRBD1
TGTGCCAGCAGCTTAGCGGGACAGGGGGCAACCGGGGAGCTGTTTTTT
CASSLAGQGATGELFF
>TRBJ1-5|TRBV6-2/TRBV6-3|NA|TRBD1
TGTGCCAGCAGTTACTCAGGAGGAGGATACAGGGGCGAGAATCAGCCCCAGCATTTT
CASSYSGGGYRGENQPQHF
>TRBJ1-1|TRBV27|once|NA
TGTGCCAGCAGTTTTGAGGGGGTGAACACTGAAGCTTTCTTT
CASSFEGVNTEAFF
>TRBJ2-7|TRBV21-1|NA|NA
TGTGCCAGCAGCAACGGTCCCCCGAGCGACGAGCAGTACTTC
CASSNGPPSDEQYF
>TRBJ1-1|TRBV12-3/TRBV12-4|NA|TRBD1
TGTGCCAGCAGTGGACAGGGCACTGAAGCTTTCTTT
CASSGQGTEAFF
>TRBJ1-2|TRBV11-2|NA|NA
TGTGCCAGCAGCTTAGAGGCAGGGATTAACTATGGCTACACCTTC
CASSLEAGINYGYTF
>TRBJ2-7|TRBV28|NA|NA
TGTGCCAGTCTAAGGGGGGGGTTAAGCGAGCAGTACTTC
CASLRGGLSEQYF
>TRBJ2-4|TRBV19|NA|TRBD1
TGTGCCAGTAGTATAGGGCGACAGGGGGCCAAAAACATTCAGTACTTC
CASSIGRQGAKNIQYF
>TRBJ2-1|TRBV19|NA|TRBD2
TGTGCCAGTATTCCCGCTAGCGGATACCACAATGAGCAGTTCTTC
CASIPASGYHNEQFF
>TRBJ2-1|TRBV9|NA|TRBD2
TGTGCCAGCAGCCCCCAGGTAGCGGGAGGATACAATGAGCAGTTCTTC
CASSPQVAGGYNEQFF
>TRBJ2-1|TRBV7-2|NA|NA
TGTGCCAGCAGCTTAGGCCTAGCTTTCGATGAGCAGTTCTTC
CASSLGLAFDEQFF